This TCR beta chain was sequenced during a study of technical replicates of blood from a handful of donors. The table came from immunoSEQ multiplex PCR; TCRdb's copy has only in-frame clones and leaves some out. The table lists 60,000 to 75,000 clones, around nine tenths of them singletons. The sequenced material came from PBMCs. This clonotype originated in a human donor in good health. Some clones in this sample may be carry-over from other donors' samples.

The CDR3 DNA reads TGCGCCAGCAGCCAACTCTACAGGGAGGGTCAGCCCCAGCATTTT. Amino acid sequence: CASSQLYREGQPQHF. V and J are TRBV4-1 and TRBJ1-5; D might be TRBD1 (6 bases). Germline CDR1 MGHRA, CDR2 YSYEKL. This CDR3 comprises 15 residues. Deletions cut 2 bases from V and 6 bases from J, with 14 bases between.